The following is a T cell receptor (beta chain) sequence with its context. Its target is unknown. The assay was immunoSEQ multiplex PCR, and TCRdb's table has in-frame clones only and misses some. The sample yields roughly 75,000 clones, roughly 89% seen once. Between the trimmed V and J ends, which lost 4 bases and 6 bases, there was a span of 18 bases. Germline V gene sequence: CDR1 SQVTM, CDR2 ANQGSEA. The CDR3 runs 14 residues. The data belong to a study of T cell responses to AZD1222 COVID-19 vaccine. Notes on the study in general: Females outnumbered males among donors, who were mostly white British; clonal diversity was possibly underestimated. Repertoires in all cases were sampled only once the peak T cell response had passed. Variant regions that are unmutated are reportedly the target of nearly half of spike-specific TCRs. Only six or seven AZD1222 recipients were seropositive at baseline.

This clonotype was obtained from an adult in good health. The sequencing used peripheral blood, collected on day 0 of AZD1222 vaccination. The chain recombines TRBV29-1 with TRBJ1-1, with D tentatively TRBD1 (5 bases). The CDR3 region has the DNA TGCAGCGTTGGGATTAGGAGCGGGACTTCTGAAGCTTTCTTT. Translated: CSVGIRSGTSEAFF.